This TCR beta chain was sequenced in a study of OX40 agonist ivuxolimab in advanced cancers. This clone has a single count. Systemic immunosuppression or autoimmune disease history was grounds to exclude patients. CDR3 size: 18 residues. J gave up 4 bases and V 6 bases, and 9 bases lay outside the gene matches. Germline CDR1 reads LNHNV; CDR2 reads YYDKDF (reference sequence). The protocol was immunoSEQ multiplex PCR, while the TCRdb copy is restricted to in-frame clones and leaves out a portion. Of about 51,000 clones listed, around 73% are singletons. The chain is built from TRBV15 and TRBJ2-1, with 16 bases identical to TRBD2. The receptor's source is an adult with an advanced solid tumor such as melanoma, head and neck, liver or kidney cancer. This sample comprised CD4+ or CD8+ T cells sorted from blood, obtained in a trial of the OX40 agonist ivuxolimab. CDR3: CATRWGTSGRAAYNEQFF. The CDR3 nucleotides are TGTGCCACCAGGTGGGGGACTAGCGGGAGGGCCGCTTACAATGAGCAGTTCTTC. The entire variable domain, with the rest obtained from reference TRBV15 and TRBJ2-1, is as follows: DAMVIQNPRYQVTQFGKPVTLSCSQTLNHNVMYWYQQKSSQAPKLLFHYYDKDFNNEADTPDNFQSRRPNTSFCFLDIRSPGLGDTAMYLCATRWGTSGRAAYNEQFFGPGTRLTVL.